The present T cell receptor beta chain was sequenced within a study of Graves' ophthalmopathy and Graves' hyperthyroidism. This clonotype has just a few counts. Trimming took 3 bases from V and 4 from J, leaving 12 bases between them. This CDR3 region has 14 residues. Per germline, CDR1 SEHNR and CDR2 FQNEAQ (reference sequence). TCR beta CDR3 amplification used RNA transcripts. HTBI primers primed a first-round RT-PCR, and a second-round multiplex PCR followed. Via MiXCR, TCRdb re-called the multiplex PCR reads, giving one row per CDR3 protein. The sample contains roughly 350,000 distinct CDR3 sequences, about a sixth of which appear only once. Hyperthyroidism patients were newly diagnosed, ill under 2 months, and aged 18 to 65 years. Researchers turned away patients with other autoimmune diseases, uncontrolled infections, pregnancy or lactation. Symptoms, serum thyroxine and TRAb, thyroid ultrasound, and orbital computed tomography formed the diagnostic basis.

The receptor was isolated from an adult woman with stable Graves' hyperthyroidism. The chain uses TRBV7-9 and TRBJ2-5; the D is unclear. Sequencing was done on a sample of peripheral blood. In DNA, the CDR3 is TGTGCCAGCAGCTTCTTGGGCCAGTTAGAGACCCAGTACTTC. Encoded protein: CASSFLGQLETQYF.